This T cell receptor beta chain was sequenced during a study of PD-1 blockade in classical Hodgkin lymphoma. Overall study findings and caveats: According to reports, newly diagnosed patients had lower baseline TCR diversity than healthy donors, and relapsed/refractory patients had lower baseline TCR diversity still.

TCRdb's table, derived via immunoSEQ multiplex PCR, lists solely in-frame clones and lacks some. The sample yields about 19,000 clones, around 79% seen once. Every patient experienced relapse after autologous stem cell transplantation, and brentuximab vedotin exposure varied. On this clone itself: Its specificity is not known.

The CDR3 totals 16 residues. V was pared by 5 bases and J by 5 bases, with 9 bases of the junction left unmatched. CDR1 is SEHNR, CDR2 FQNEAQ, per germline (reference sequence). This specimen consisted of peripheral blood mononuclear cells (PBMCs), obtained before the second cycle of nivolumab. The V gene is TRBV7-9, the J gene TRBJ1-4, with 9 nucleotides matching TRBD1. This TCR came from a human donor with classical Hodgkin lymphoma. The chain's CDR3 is CASSRRIGQGNEKLFF. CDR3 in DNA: TGTGCCAGCAGCCGACGTATCGGACAGGGGAATGAAAAACTGTTTTTT. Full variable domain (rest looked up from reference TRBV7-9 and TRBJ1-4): DTGVSQNPRHKITKRGQNVTFRCDPISEHNRLYWYRQTLGQGPEFLTYFQNEAQLEKSRLLSDRFSAERPKGSFSTLEIQRTEQGDSAMYLCASSRRIGQGNEKLFFGSGTQLSVL.